Presented here are 4 T cell receptor beta chains from one specimen sequenced in a study of PD-L1 blockade in urothelial cancer. Measured with immunoSEQ multiplex PCR; TCRdb has only the in-frame clones, and not every one. Of about 76,000 clones detected, 85% to 95% appear once; the ten largest clones hold 0.87%. Described time point: peripheral blood 6 weeks after treatment start. The source material was PBMCs, sampled around atezolizumab (anti-PD-L1) treatment. All receptors come from a woman of 80 years or more with urothelial cancer.

The V and J genes are TRBV6-1 and TRBJ1-1; D gene ambiguous. Germline V gene sequence: CDR1 MNHNS, CDR2 SASEGT. This CDR3 comprises 13 residues. Trimming removed 7 bases from V and 1 base from J, with 10 bases in between. The CDR3 DNA reads TGTGCCAGCACTCGGCAGGCGAACACTGAAGCTTTCTTT. Its translation is CASTRQANTEAFF.

V is TRBV5-1 and J is TRBJ1-2; 7 bases map to TRBD1. The CDR3 totals 12 residues. The germline gives CDR1 SGHRS, CDR2 YFSETQ. The junction had 2 bases not matched to a gene; V was cut back by 7 bases and J by 2 bases. CDR3 sequence reads: CASGGQNYGYTF. In DNA, the CDR3 is TGCGCCAGCGGGGGACAGAACTATGGCTACACCTTC.

V is TRBV15 and J is TRBJ1-4; 7 bases map to TRBD1. This CDR3 has 15 residues. CDR1 is LNHNV, CDR2 YYDKDF, per germline (reference sequence). After removal of 5 bases from V and 2 bases from J, the junction contained 5 bases not matched to a gene. The CDR3 region is CATSPRQGTNEKLFF. The CDR3 DNA reads as TGTGCCACCAGCCCACGACAGGGTACTAATGAAAAACTGTTTTTT.

V is TRBV14 and J is TRBJ2-3; no definite D call. Trimming removed 3 bases at V and 0 bases at J, with 16 bases between. The germline V gene has CDR1 SGHDN and CDR2 FVKESK. The length of the CDR3 is 17 residues. DNA of the CDR3: TGTGCCAGCAGCCAGAACATGAGGCGAACTAGCACAGATACGCAGTATTTT. Translating gives CASSQNMRRTSTDTQYF.